The 15 T cell receptor beta chains given below trace back to one sample, sequenced in a study of blood T cell repertoires in COVID-19 (dated by TCRdb to the early 2020s). Receptor libraries were prepared by the immunoSEQ multiplex PCR assay. TCRdb holds this immuneACCESS table with in-frame rearrangements only. Some clones are missing; in checked studies, unresolved V genes explain under half, and the rest has no known cause. The sample table lists approximately 170,000 clones, 85% to 90% of them with a count of one. Together, the top ten hold around 2% of the sample. The sequenced sample consisted of peripheral blood. These receptors were collected from a man aged 50-60 years who had recovered from COVID-19.

The J gene is TRBJ1-5, the V gene TRBV7-9; D might be TRBD1 (5 bases). The CDR3 extends over 15 amino acids. The germline V gene encodes CDR1 SEHNR and CDR2 FQNEAQ (reference sequence). The ends were cut back, 5 bases at V and 0 bases at J, with 11 bases in the middle. CDR3 amino acids: CASSPGGDSNQPQHF. The CDR3 nucleotides read TGTGCCAGCAGCCCGGGGGGAGATAGCAATCAGCCCCAGCATTTT.

V usage is TRBV5-6 and J usage is TRBJ1-2; 9 bases align to TRBD1. With V trimmed by 2 bases and J by 8 bases, 13 bases remained unmatched. The V gene's germline CDR1 is SGHDT and CDR2 YYEEEE. This CDR3 is built from 16 residues. CDR3 sequence: CASSLGGGQGLRGYTF. CDR3 nucleotide sequence: TGTGCCAGCAGCTTAGGCGGGGGACAGGGCCTTCGAGGCTACACCTTC.

The gene calls are TRBV10-3 and TRBJ1-2, with 7 nucleotides matching TRBD1. Germline trimming cut 3 bases from V and 14 bases from J; bases unmatched to any gene: 12. The CDR3 sequence is 13 residues long. Germline CDR1 ENHRY, CDR2 SYGVKD. CDR3 sequence (DNA): TGTGCCATCAGTGATGACAGGGCCGCCTCTCAGACCTTC. Encoded protein: CAISDDRAASQTF.

The chain couples TRBV6-2 or TRBV6-3 to TRBJ2-1; D not certain. V was trimmed by 2 bases and J by 7 bases, leaving 6 bases between them. Germline V gene lookup returns CDR1 MNHEY and CDR2 SVGEGT. The CDR3 sequence is 12 residues long. For the CDR3, the DNA is TGTGCCAGCAGTTACCTATATAATGAGCAGTTCTTC. It encodes CASSYLYNEQFF.

The rearrangement joins TRBV27 to TRBJ2-2; 8 bases map to TRBD1. In germline, CDR1 is MNHEY, CDR2 SMNVEV (reference sequence). The CDR3 extends over 16 amino acids. Trimming removed 5 bases from V and 5 bases from J; junction bases left unmatched: 10. CDR3 DNA: TGTGCCAGCAGTAAAATGGCAGGGGGCGGGACCGGGGAGCTGTTTTTT. Its protein product is CASSKMAGGGTGELFF.

The J gene is TRBJ1-5, the V gene TRBV6-6, with a tentative D call TRBD1 (6 bases). The CDR3 covers 13 residues. Trimming pared 7 bases from V and 7 bases from J, leaving 14 bases between. Germline loops: CDR1 MNHNY, CDR2 SVGAGI (reference sequence). CDR3 coding DNA: TGTGCCAGCAATTTTCCAGGGGAACAGCCCCAGCATTTT. Its protein product is CASNFPGEQPQHF.

The chain has TRBV10-2 and TRBJ1-5; no reliable D call. V lost 0 bases, J lost 0 bases, and 9 bases lay in between. From germline, CDR1 is WSHSY and CDR2 SAAADI. This CDR3 is 16 amino acids long. Here the CDR3 reads CASSESGGLSNQPQHF. The CDR3 DNA sequence: TGCGCCAGCAGTGAGTCGGGAGGACTTAGCAATCAGCCCCAGCATTTT.

The chain recombines TRBV28 with TRBJ2-7; no reliable D call. This CDR3 contains 15 residues. CDR1 and CDR2 (germline): MDHEN, SYDVKM. V gave up 3 bases and J gave up 1 base, with 13 bases separating them. In DNA form, the CDR3 reads TGTGCCAGCAGTTTTTTTCCCCCACAGTCCTACGAGCAGTACTTC. It specifies CASSFFPPQSYEQYF. The full variable domain, completed using reference TRBV28 and TRBJ2-7, is DVKVTQSSRYLVKRTGEKVFLECVQDMDHENMFWYRQDPGLGLRLIYFSYDVKMKEKGDIPEGYSVSREKKERFSLILESASTNQTSMYLCASSFFPPQSYEQYFGPGTRLTVT.

The genes are TRBV7-2 and TRBJ2-7; TRBD2 agrees at 7 bases. Trimming removed 3 bases from V and 7 bases from J; junction bases left unmatched: 9. Germline-derived CDR1 and CDR2 are SGHTA and FQGNSA. CDR3 size: 14 residues. CDR3 amino acids: CASSFLGAGVEQYF. Here the CDR3 DNA reads TGTGCCAGCAGCTTCCTCGGCGCGGGAGTAGAGCAGTACTTC.

The chain couples TRBV7-9 to TRBJ1-6; TRBD1 might be the D (5 bases). Trimming took off 1 base at V and 7 bases at J, with 11 bases between the two ends. CDR1 SEHNR and CDR2 FQNEAQ come from the germline V gene (reference sequence). This CDR3 is built from 15 residues. CDR3 in DNA: TGTGCCAGCAGCTTAGGCGGGACGGGGAATTCACCCCTCCACTTT. Its translation: CASSLGGTGNSPLHF.

The CDR3 nucleotides read TGTGCCAGCAGTGAAGGGGGCCGACTCTACGAGCAGTACTTC. Translating gives CASSEGGRLYEQYF. V is TRBV2 and J is TRBJ2-7; D possibly corresponds to TRBD1 (5 bases). V lost 1 base and J lost 3, with 10 bases in between. Germline V gene sequence: CDR1 SNHLY, CDR2 FYNNEI. CDR3 length: 14 residues.

V is TRBV7-6 and J is TRBJ1-1; 7 bases line up with TRBD1. Looked up from germline, CDR1 is SGHVS and CDR2 is FNYEAQ. This CDR3 comprises 14 residues. The junction had 4 bases not matched to a gene; V was cut back by 3 bases and J by 3 bases. CDR3 DNA: TGTGCCAGCAGCTTGGGACAGATATACACTGAAGCTTTCTTT. This gives the protein CASSLGQIYTEAFF.

This rearrangement joins TRBV28 to TRBJ1-1; 10 positions agree with TRBD1. The CDR3 has 14 residues. V lost 6 bases, J lost 3 bases, and 4 bases stayed unmatched. Germline V lookup: CDR1 MDHEN, CDR2 SYDVKM. In DNA, the CDR3 is TGTGCCAGCAGATCGGGACAGGGGTACACTGAAGCTTTCTTT. Its translation: CASRSGQGYTEAFF.

The chain couples TRBV5-8 to TRBJ1-5; 7 bases are a match to TRBD1. CDR1 is SGHTS and CDR2 is YDEGEE in the germline V gene. The CDR3 runs to 16 residues. J was trimmed by 2 bases and V by 3 bases; bases with no gene match: 8. DNA for the CDR3: TGTGCCAGCAGCTCGTCCAAGGGGGCTGGCAATCAGCCCCAGCATTTT. This gives the protein CASSSSKGAGNQPQHF.

This chain joins TRBV19 and TRBJ2-5, with D perhaps TRBD1 (6 bases). The length of the CDR3 is 13 residues. The germline CDR1 and CDR2 sequences are LNHDA and SQIVND (reference sequence). V lost 3 bases to trimming and J lost 5 bases, with 10 bases between them. The CDR3 DNA reads TGTGCCAGTAGTATTATGAGGGGGGAGACCCAGTACTTC. Translation gives CASSIMRGETQYF. Full variable domain (remainder filled in from reference TRBV19 and TRBJ2-5): DGGITQSPKYLFRKEGQNVTLSCEQNLNHDAMYWYRQDPGQGLRLIYYSQIVNDFQKGDIAEGYSVSREKKESFPLTVTSAQKNPTAFYLCASSIMRGETQYFGPGTRLLVL.